In this sample, the clone carrying this TCR beta chain turned up a few times. The target antigen is unknown. This CDR3 is 15 amino acids long. V lost 2 bases, J lost 3 bases, and 14 bases lay in between. Germline values: CDR1 SGHRS, CDR2 YFSETQ. As every portion of the isolated RNA was reverse transcribed, the sequencing read expressed TCRB transcripts. Produced via immunoSEQ multiplex PCR; TCRdb's table is partial and in-frame only. This sample yields under 950,000 clones, of which roughly 16% are seen a single time; 0.023% belongs to the top ten. The data are from a study of beta chain features in type 1 diabetes. Looking at the study overall: The patients were much like the healthy donors in age, gender and cell yields.

Study-wide findings and caveats: Patients showed naive, central memory and Treg TCRB repertoires that appeared more similar than those of healthy donors. Patients with type 1 diabetes carried fewer insertions and had more deletions at their VDJ junctions.

This clonotype was obtained from a woman between 18 and 29 years old in good health. Sequencing input: naive CD4+ T cells from blood. J is TRBJ1-1 and V is TRBV5-1; D is unclear. The CDR3 loop is CASSLMRASDTEAFF. CDR3 nucleotide sequence: TGCGCCAGCAGCTTAATGCGGGCCTCGGACACTGAAGCTTTCTTT.